This T cell receptor beta chain was observed in a study of blood T cell repertoires in COVID-19. About the research overall: The United States, Italy and Spain supplied acute and convalescent COVID-19 samples.

Clinical histories supplied by participants themselves formed the basis of cohort assignment. Germline V lookup: CDR1 SGHRS, CDR2 YFSETQ. The CDR3 totals 14 residues. V was cut by 3 bases and J by 0 bases, with 7 bases left in between. Sequencing was performed with immunoSEQ multiplex PCR; in TCRdb, only in-frame clones are kept and a portion is missing. The sample includes fewer than 350,000 clones, roughly 85% of them seen just once. Sequences were obtained from PBMCs or T cells enriched from blood (not recorded which). This clonotype was obtained from a woman in her 50s who had recovered from COVID-19. The chain combines TRBV5-1 with TRBJ1-3; weak D call: TRBD1 (5 bases). The CDR3 DNA is TGCGCCAGCAGCTCCGACAGCTCTGGAAACACCATATATTTT. It yields the protein CASSSDSSGNTIYF.